This T cell receptor (beta chain) was retrieved from a study of PD-L1 blockade in urothelial cancer. About the study: About nine tenths of the roughly 30 patients were men who had bladder-origin urothelial cancer. Of prior chemotherapy regimens, patients had received between 0 and 3. It was at 3 weeks (second dose) and 6 weeks after treatment start that blood was analyzed.

Method: immunoSEQ multiplex PCR; TCRdb's copy keeps in-frame clones and lacks some. The profile shows fewer than 35,000 clones, 75% to 90% of them singletons. This CDR3 is 17 amino acids long. The V and J ends lost 5 bases and 8 bases, in that order; junction bases with no gene match: 16. Germline CDR1 LNHNV, CDR2 YYDKDF (reference sequence). It was locally advanced or metastatic urothelial carcinoma that patients had. The input for sequencing was PBMCs, taken around atezolizumab (anti-PD-L1) treatment. The chain uses TRBV15 and TRBJ2-1, with 9 nucleotides matching TRBD2. This sequence originates from a man aged 45-65 years with urothelial cancer. This CDR3 reads CATSSPVGAGGLHEQFF. CDR3 sequence (DNA): TGTGCCACCAGCTCGCCTGTCGGAGCGGGGGGTTTACATGAGCAGTTCTTC.